This is a list of T cell receptor beta chains from one sample in a study of shared clonotypes between healthy human individuals. The repertoire was sequenced with immunoSEQ multiplex PCR; TCRdb's copy has only in-frame clones and lacks some. This table holds just over 2,000,000 clones, approximately 94% found once. The specimen sequenced was naive CD8+ T cells sorted from blood. These TCRs come from a man aged 18 to 29 in good health. Each CDR3 is given with its conserved first and last residue.

J gene	V gene	CDR3 protein
TRBJ2-2	TRBV4-3	CASWEADANTGELFF
TRBJ2-3	TRBV19	CASSIVGLTDTQYF
TRBJ1-1	TRBV2	CASSVYSDMNTEAFF
TRBJ1-1	TRBV7-2	CASSAQQGFTEAFF
TRBJ2-7	TRBV27	CASSLSLRTYEQYF
TRBJ2-6	TRBV6-1	CASSVLLSVGANVLTF
TRBJ1-2	TRBV25-1	CASSEFDTRLYGYTF
TRBJ2-7	TRBV7-6	CASSLAGGNEQYF
TRBJ2-7	TRBV4-2	CASSQTGSGPPSYEQYF
TRBJ1-2	TRBV30	CAWIPGQGNYGYTF
TRBJ1-1	TRBV7-9	CATSAAGKLNTEAFF
TRBJ2-2	TRBV4-3	CASSQEWDREGTGELFF
TRBJ1-1	TRBV19	CASSDTQGNTEAFF
TRBJ1-6	TRBV28	CASSLWGDSNSPLHF
TRBJ2-7	TRBV2	CAARDPGTSVSYEQYF
TRBJ2-2	TRBV4-1	CASSQGPRDRGRGGELFF
TRBJ1-5	TRBV4-1	CASSQVPGQGLDQPQHF
TRBJ1-5	TRBV4-1	CASSQVGTGAYQPQHF
TRBJ1-2	TRBV7-9	CASSTTRGNYGYTF